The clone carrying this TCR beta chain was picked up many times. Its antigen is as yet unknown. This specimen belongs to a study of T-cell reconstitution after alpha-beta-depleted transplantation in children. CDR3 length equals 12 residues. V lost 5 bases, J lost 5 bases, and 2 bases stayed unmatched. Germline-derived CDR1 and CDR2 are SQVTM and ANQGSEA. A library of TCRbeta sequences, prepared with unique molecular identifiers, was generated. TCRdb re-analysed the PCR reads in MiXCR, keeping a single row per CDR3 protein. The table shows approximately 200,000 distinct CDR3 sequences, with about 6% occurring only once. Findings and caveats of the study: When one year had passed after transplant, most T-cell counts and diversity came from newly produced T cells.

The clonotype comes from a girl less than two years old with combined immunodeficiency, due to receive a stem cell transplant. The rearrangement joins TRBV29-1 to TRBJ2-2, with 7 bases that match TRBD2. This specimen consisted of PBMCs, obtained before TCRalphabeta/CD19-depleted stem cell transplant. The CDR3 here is CSVSGDTGELFF. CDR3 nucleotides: TGCAGCGTTAGCGGGGATACCGGGGAGCTGTTTTTT.